The 6 T cell receptor beta chains listed next were all sequenced from one sample in a study of blood T cells in healthy people across ages (dated by TCRdb to between 2014 and 2017). Receptors were amplified or captured by 5' RACE. The run used an Illumina HiSeq 2500. A second PCR of roughly 6 to 11 cycles was performed with a sample-barcoded 5' primer and a J-beta primer mix. Clones were called with MiXCR by TCRdb after fastp trimmed the public reads at Q25, and only in-frame beta chains were retained. Rows are combined by CDR3 protein, so each entry shows the most common genes and DNA. Present in this sample are some 750,000 distinct CDR3 sequences, around a fifth of which were seen just once. The top ten constitute under 25% of the sample. The sequenced sample consisted of blood. Every receptor here comes from a man in his sixties or seventies in good health.

The rearrangement links TRBV7-2 to TRBJ1-2, with 7 nucleotides matching TRBD1. The CDR3 spans 16 residues. V dropped 4 bases and J dropped 8; count of bases not matched to a gene: 16. Germline values: CDR1 SGHTA, CDR2 FQGNSA. CDR3 sequence: CASSYPQGDSSEGYTF. In DNA, the CDR3 is TGTGCCAGCAGCTACCCTCAGGGGGATAGCTCAGAAGGCTACACCTTC.

This chain joins TRBV6-2 or TRBV6-3 and TRBJ2-2; 7 nucleotides line up with TRBD2. The CDR3 contains 18 residues. Trimming took 3 bases from V and 3 from J; bases not matched to a gene: 13. Germline CDR1 MNHEY, CDR2 SVGEGT. The CDR3 here is CASSYSRGRAPDTGELFF. CDR3 nucleotides: TGTGCCAGCAGTTATTCTCGGGGGAGGGCCCCGGACACCGGGGAGCTGTTTTTT.

The chain joins TRBV12-3 or TRBV12-4 to TRBJ2-3, with D perhaps assigned TRBD1 or TRBD2 (6 bases each). V lost 2 bases, J lost 6 bases, and 12 bases lay in between. The CDR3 has 14 residues. CDR3 sequence (DNA): TGTGCCAGCAGTTTAAGCAGGAGGGGGGATACGCAGTATTTT. Its translation is CASSLSRRGDTQYF.

This clonotype was seen more than once but under ten times. The chain uses TRBV19 and TRBJ1-4, with D perhaps TRBD1 (6 bases). This CDR3 spans 16 amino acids. V lost 7 bases and J lost 0, with 15 bases in between. Germline V gives CDR1 LNHDA, CDR2 SQIVND (reference sequence). This chain's CDR3 is CASNAPGAATNEKLFF. The CDR3 nucleotides are TGTGCCAGTAACGCGCCGGGGGCGGCAACTAATGAAAAACTGTTTTTT.

This clonotype has only a few counts. The rearrangement joins TRBV5-1 to TRBJ2-1, with D tentatively TRBD1 (6 bases). The J call is uncertain, as TRBJ2-7 better fits the DNA end. CDR3 length: 12 amino acids. Germline V CDR1 and CDR2: SGHRS, YFSETQ. CDR3 region: CASRGDINEQYF. The CDR3 region has the DNA TGCGCCAGCAGGGGGGACATAAACGAGCAGTACTTC.

This clonotype was observed a single time. The chain links TRBV20-1 to TRBJ1-3, with D perhaps TRBD1 (5 bases). The CDR3 covers 15 residues. With 3 bases removed from V and 0 bases from J, the gap between germline ends came to 12 bases. Germline lookup yields CDR1 DFQATT and CDR2 SNEGSKA (reference sequence). This CDR3 is CSASIGHHSGNTIYF. The CDR3 DNA sequence: TGCAGTGCTAGTATAGGACACCACTCTGGAAACACCATATATTTT.